Shown below are 9 T cell receptor beta chains from a single sample sequenced in a study of blood T cells in healthy people across ages. A second PCR of roughly 7 to 11 cycles used a sample-barcoded 5' primer and a J-beta primer mix. TCRdb recomputed calls from the 5' RACE reads with MiXCR, one row per CDR3 protein. The sample has hundreds of thousands of distinct CDR3 sequences, roughly 48% seen once. The sample taken for sequencing was blood. Source of these receptors: a man older than 75 in good health.

This clonotype appeared a few times. The rearrangement links TRBV29-1 to TRBJ2-7; D not certain. The CDR3 extends over 12 amino acids. The germline V gene has CDR1 SQVTM and CDR2 ANQGSEA. V dropped 7 bases and J dropped 4 bases, with 14 bases sitting between them. The CDR3 reads CSGAAPGYEQYF. The CDR3, as DNA: TGCAGCGGGGCGGCCCCAGGATACGAGCAGTACTTC.

This chain joins TRBV28 and TRBJ2-5; the D call may be TRBD1 or TRBD2 (5 bases each). The better agreement between TRBJ2-7 and the DNA end casts doubt on the J call. Germline V gene data show CDR1 as MDHEN and CDR2 as SYDVKM. The CDR3 is made up of 17 amino acids. The CDR3 sequence: CASRKSGAGVLSYEQYF. The CDR3 nucleotides are TGTGCCAGCAGGAAGAGTGGGGCGGGTGTCCTTTCCTACGAGCAGTACTTC.

This chain uses TRBV27 with TRBJ2-5; TRBD2 matches at 11 bases. There are 15 residues in the CDR3. CDR1 and CDR2 (germline): MNHEY, SMNVEV (reference sequence). V gave up 5 bases and J gave up 2 bases; unmatched junction bases: 4. CDR3 bases: TGTGCCAGCAGTGGGGGGACTAGCGGACAAGAGACCCAGTACTTC. It is translated as CASSGGTSGQETQYF.

This clonotype has a handful of counts. This chain links TRBV11-1 with TRBJ2-1; 9 bases match TRBD2. Germline CDR1 reads SGHAT; CDR2 reads FQDESV (reference sequence). The V segment lost 4 bases and the J segment 9 bases; nucleotides outside the gene matches: 10. The CDR3 spans 15 residues. CDR3: CASSYPGTSLGEQFF. For the CDR3, the DNA is TGTGCCAGCAGCTACCCCGGGACTAGCTTGGGTGAGCAGTTCTTC.

This chain connects TRBV15 to TRBJ1-4; D perhaps matches TRBD1 (5 bases). The CDR3 runs to 15 residues. The ends were cut back, 2 bases at V and 4 bases at J, with 11 bases in the middle. Germline V CDR1 and CDR2: LNHNV, YYDKDF (reference sequence). The CDR3 DNA is TGTGCCACCAGCAGACGCCGGGACGGTAATGAAAAACTGTTTTTT. Its protein product is CATSRRRDGNEKLFF.

This chain links TRBV2 with TRBJ2-1; D call uncertain. Trimming stripped 1 base from V and 6 bases from J, with 13 bases between. CDR1 is SNHLY and CDR2 is FYNNEI in the germline V gene. CDR3 length equals 15 residues. The CDR3 nucleotides are TGTGCCAGCAGTGAAGTCAACCACCCGACCAATGAGCAGTTCTTC. It translates to CASSEVNHPTNEQFF.

In its sample, this clonotype was seen many times. This chain uses TRBV7-2 with TRBJ1-2; D perhaps matches TRBD1 (6 bases). Germline V gene data show CDR1 as SGHTA and CDR2 as FQGNSA. The V and J ends lost 5 bases and 8 bases respectively, with 12 bases between them. The CDR3 spans 12 residues. CDR3 in DNA: TGTGCCAGCAGCACGCAGGGGATCGGCTACACCTTC. It is translated as CASSTQGIGYTF. The full variable domain, completed using reference TRBV7-2 and TRBJ1-2, is GAGVSQSPSNKVTEKGKDVELRCDPISGHTALYWYRQSLGQGLEFLIYFQGNSAPDKSGLPSDRFSAERTGGSVSTLTIQRTQQEDSAVYLCASSTQGIGYTFGSGTRLTVV.

This clonotype was observed a few times. CDR3 amino acids: CSARDPRSTDTQYF. In DNA form, the CDR3 reads TGCAGTGCTAGAGATCCCAGGTCCACAGATACGCAGTATTTT. The chain employs TRBV20-1 and TRBJ2-3; D not resolved. This CDR3 contains 14 residues. CDR1 is DFQATT, CDR2 SNEGSKA, per germline (reference sequence). The ends were cut back, 0 bases at V and 2 bases at J, with 9 bases in the middle.

This clonotype occurred a few times. This rearrangement joins TRBV20-1 to TRBJ2-6; D gene unclear. From germline, CDR1 is DFQATT and CDR2 SNEGSKA (reference sequence). The CDR3 covers 13 residues. V shed 5 bases and J shed 2 bases, with 7 bases lying between them. CDR3 loop: CSAYLTGANVLTF. DNA of the CDR3: TGCAGTGCTTATCTAACTGGGGCCAACGTCCTGACTTTC.